The 4 T cell receptor beta chains given below trace back to one sample, sequenced in a study of T cells after yellow fever vaccination. TCRdb recomputed calls from the 5' RACE reads with MiXCR, one row per CDR3 protein. This sample yields roughly 140,000 distinct CDR3 sequences, of which roughly 8% are seen a single time; under 0.95% belongs to the top ten. The sample in question was CD4+ T cells sorted from PBMCs, obtained 5 days after the yellow fever booster vaccination. The origin of the receptors is a man aged 25 to 45 who received the YFV17D yellow fever vaccine.

This clonotype was detected many times. The rearrangement links TRBV20-1 to TRBJ2-7; 7 positions match TRBD1. The length of the CDR3 is 11 residues. The germline V gene encodes CDR1 DFQATT and CDR2 SNEGSKA (reference sequence). The CDR3 DNA sequence: TGCAGCGCTGGGACAGCCTACGAGCAGTACTTC. Residues: CSAGTAYEQYF.

Remarks on this clonotype: With a much larger clone just one base away, this may be a read error. The chain has TRBV20-1 and TRBJ1-2, with TRBD1 matching over 7 bases. The V gene end was trimmed by 0 bases and the J gene end by 4 bases; junction bases not matched to a gene: 8. This CDR3 region has 15 residues. CDR1 and CDR2 from the germline V gene are DFQATT and SNEGSKA (reference sequence). The CDR3 DNA sequence: TGCAGTGCTAGAGACCCGGACAGGTTTACCTATGGCTACACCTTC. Residues: CSARDPDRFTYGYTF.

As concerns this clonotype: It may be a read error: a sequence one base away is much more abundant. The J gene is TRBJ2-3, the V gene TRBV12-3 or TRBV12-4; 11 nucleotides align to TRBD2. The CDR3 is made up of 17 amino acids. CDR3 bases: TGTGCCAGCAGTTTAGGGGTTAGCGGGAGGGCCGTAGATACGCGGTATTTT. Its protein product is CASSLGVSGRAVDTRYF.

This clonotype was seen repeatedly, ten times or more. The V gene is TRBV12-5, the J gene TRBJ2-5, with D unresolved. The V end was cut by 3 bases, the J end by 0 bases, with 5 bases between. This CDR3 is built from 13 residues. Looked up from germline, CDR1 is LGHNT and CDR2 is FRNRAP. CDR3 sequence: CASGLANQETQYF. For the CDR3, the DNA is TGTGCTAGTGGTTTAGCGAACCAAGAGACCCAGTACTTC.